The 23 T cell receptor beta chains given below trace back to one sample, sequenced in a study of post-analysis software for immune sequencing data. The library was made from cDNA and included unique molecular identifiers. TCRdb recomputed calls from the PCR reads with MiXCR, one row per CDR3 protein. The sample records around 250,000 distinct CDR3 sequences, 36% being singletons. The study's findings and limits: TRBV5-6, TRBV5-1 and TRBV20-1 were among roughly five TRBV segments more frequent in patients than controls.

What these receptors recognize is not known. The specimen sequenced was blood. These receptor sequences come from a girl aged 10-17 years with multiple sclerosis.

This clonotype was seen ten or more times. CDR3 protein: CASSVEGDSYNEQFF. CDR3 DNA: TGTGCCAGCAGCGTAGAGGGGGACTCCTACAATGAGCAGTTCTTC. The gene calls are TRBV9 and TRBJ2-1; maybe TRBD1 (6 bases). In germline, CDR1 is SGDLS, CDR2 YYNGEE. Trimming cost V 0 bases and J 0 bases, with 7 bases left between them. The CDR3 consists of 15 residues.

Of note for this clonotype: It may be a read error: a sequence one base away is much more abundant. The chain uses TRBV5-1 and TRBJ1-2; 8 bases map to TRBD1. The V gene's germline CDR1 is SGHRS and CDR2 YFSETQ. V trimming: 1 base; J trimming: 4 bases; junction bases outside the gene matches: 9. CDR3 length equals 16 residues. CDR3 bases: TGCGCCAGCAGCTTGACACAGGGGGTGCAGGGCTATGGCTACACCTTC. This encodes CASSLTQGVQGYGYTF.

This clonotype was observed a few times. V usage is TRBV7-9 and J usage is TRBJ1-3, with D maybe TRBD1 (5 bases). Germline assignment: CDR1 SEHNR and CDR2 FQNEAQ (reference sequence). The CDR3 totals 15 residues. Trimming pared 5 bases from V and 3 bases from J, leaving 14 bases between. The CDR3 nucleotides are TGTGCCAGCAGCCTCGAAGCGACAGTTGGAAACACCATATATTTT. Amino acid sequence: CASSLEATVGNTIYF.

V gene TRBV28 combines with J gene TRBJ2-7, with a weak D call TRBD2 (5 bases). Germline V gene sequence: CDR1 MDHEN, CDR2 SYDVKM. The V and J ends lost 7 bases and 3 bases respectively, with 16 bases between them. CDR3 size: 14 residues. CDR3 region: CASKTPGTNYEQYF. CDR3 coding DNA: TGTGCCAGCAAGACCCCGGGAACAAACTACGAGCAGTACTTC.

This sequence joins TRBV2 and TRBJ2-7, with D perhaps matching TRBD1 (5 bases). Looked up from germline, CDR1 is SNHLY and CDR2 is FYNNEI. Trimming took off 5 bases at V and 6 bases at J, with 11 bases between the two ends. This CDR3 region has 12 residues. The CDR3 DNA follows: TGTGCCAGCAGTTCTAGGGGTGGCGAGCAGTACTTC. It specifies CASSSRGGEQYF. Together with reference TRBV2 and TRBJ2-7, the CDR3 gives the full variable domain: EPEVTQTPSHQVTQMGQEVILRCVPISNHLYFYWYRQILGQKVEFLVSFYNNEISEKSEIFDDQFSVERPDGSNFTLKIRSTKLEDSAMYFCASSSRGGEQYFGPGTRLTVT.

The chain combines TRBV7-2 with TRBJ2-3; D uncertain. Germline V CDR1 and CDR2: SGHTA, FQGNSA. V was clipped by 7 bases and J by 6 bases, with 11 bases between them. The CDR3 is 12 amino acids. The CDR3 spells CASTLSRDTQYF. The CDR3 DNA reads as TGTGCCAGCACCCTCAGTCGGGATACGCAGTATTTT.

As to this clonotype: This may arise from a read error, as a much more abundant clone is one base away. This rearrangement joins TRBV12-3 or TRBV12-4 to TRBJ2-3, with TRBD2 identical over 11 bases. This CDR3 has 15 residues. CDR3 loop: CASSVSGGATDMQYF. Written as DNA, the CDR3 is TGTGCCAGCAGTGTTAGCGGGGGGGCGACAGATATGCAGTATTTT.

This clonotype was seen ten or more times. The rearrangement joins TRBV3-1 to TRBJ2-1, with 9 bases aligning to TRBD2. Looked up from germline, CDR1 is LGHDT and CDR2 is YNNKEL (reference sequence). The CDR3 totals 20 residues. V shed 2 bases and J 5 bases; nucleotides not matched to a gene: 19. CDR3 nucleotides: TGTGCCAGCAGCCAACTGCGCCTGGGGCTAGCGGGAAGTAAAAACAATGAGCAGTTCTTC. Translating it yields CASSQLRLGLAGSKNNEQFF.

The J gene is TRBJ1-5, the V gene TRBV20-1; D may be TRBD1 (6 bases). Between the trimmed V and J ends, which lost 2 bases and 7 bases, there was a span of 18 bases. The germline V gene encodes CDR1 DFQATT and CDR2 SNEGSKA (reference sequence). The CDR3 length is 15 residues. The DNA for the CDR3 is TGCAGTGCTAGACCCACAGGGAACCTGGGCCAGCCCCAGCATTTT. As protein: CSARPTGNLGQPQHF.

This sequence joins TRBV7-9 and TRBJ1-4; 9 nucleotides agree with TRBD1. Losses at the gene ends were 6 bases for V and 8 bases for J; bases not matched to a gene: 10. From germline, CDR1 is SEHNR and CDR2 FQNEAQ (reference sequence). The CDR3 is 15 residues long. CDR3 amino acids: CASSLFPTGGEKLFF. For the CDR3, the DNA is TGTGCCAGCAGTTTGTTTCCGACAGGGGGAGAAAAACTGTTTTTT.

The CDR3 sequence: CASSFSRNYEQYF. In nucleotides, the CDR3 is TGTGCCAGCAGTTTTTCCCGGAACTATGAGCAGTACTTC. J is TRBJ2-7 and V is TRBV12-3 or TRBV12-4; D not resolved. The CDR3 runs 13 residues. Between the trimmed V and J ends, which lost 3 bases and 7 bases, there was a span of 13 bases.

In its sample, this clonotype was seen many times. The chain has TRBV12-3 or TRBV12-4 and TRBJ1-1, with 10 bases fitting TRBD1. The CDR3 consists of 18 residues. J lost 0 bases, V lost 1 base, and 8 bases had no gene match. Here the CDR3 DNA reads TGTGCCAGCAGTTTAGTCCCGGGACAGGGGAGGGTGAACACTGAAGCTTTCTTT. The encoded protein is CASSLVPGQGRVNTEAFF.

The chain has TRBV5-1 and TRBJ2-5, with D possibly TRBD1 on 8 matching bases. This CDR3 spans 14 amino acids. Germline V gene data show CDR1 as SGHRS and CDR2 as YFSETQ. V dropped 0 bases and J dropped 11 bases, with 17 bases sitting between them. The CDR3 loop is CASSLVQGAGEQYF. The CDR3 DNA follows: TGCGCCAGCAGCTTGGTGCAGGGGGCGGGAGAGCAGTACTTC.

At least ten counts were recorded for this clonotype. The chain carries TRBV12-3 or TRBV12-4 and TRBJ2-2, with 13 bases matching TRBD2. The V segment lost 5 bases and the J segment 5 bases; nucleotides outside the gene matches: 2. The CDR3 runs 15 residues. In DNA form, the CDR3 reads TGTGCCAGCAGTGGGGGACTAGCGGGGACCGGGGAGCTGTTTTTT. Its translation is CASSGGLAGTGELFF.

The V and J genes are TRBV20-1 and TRBJ1-4, with 7 nucleotides matching TRBD1. Per the germline V gene, CDR1 is DFQATT and CDR2 is SNEGSKA (reference sequence). The trim removed 3 bases at V and 11 bases at J, leaving 9 bases unmatched. This CDR3 has 13 amino acids. CDR3 in amino acids: CSAREMTGRKLFF. CDR3 sequence (DNA): TGCAGTGCTAGGGAGATGACAGGGAGGAAACTGTTTTTT.

In its sample, this clonotype was seen many times. The chain combines TRBV10-3 with TRBJ2-1; D is undetermined. This CDR3 comprises 15 residues. V dropped 2 bases and J dropped 0 bases, with 8 bases sitting between them. Germline values: CDR1 ENHRY, CDR2 SYGVKD. Written as DNA, the CDR3 is TGTGCCATCAGTGAGGGTCAGAGCTCCTACAATGAGCAGTTCTTC. It is translated as CAISEGQSSYNEQFF.

Ten or more counts support this clonotype. The chain uses TRBV6-1 and TRBJ2-2; either TRBD1 or TRBD2 may supply D (7 bases each). Trimming left V 8 bases short and J 6 bases short, with 19 bases between. Per germline, CDR1 MNHNS and CDR2 SASEGT. The CDR3 is 15 amino acids. DNA of the CDR3: TGTGCCAGCGTTAGACAGGGAGGGGCCCCCGGGGAGCTGTTTTTT. Translation: CASVRQGGAPGELFF.

On this clonotype: A clone one base away is much larger, so this may be a read error. In DNA, the CDR3 is TGTGCCAGCAGTGAAGAAAGGAATTCACCCCCCCACTTT. Its protein product is CASSEERNSPPHF. J is TRBJ1-6 and V is TRBV6-1; D is unclear. CDR3 size: 13 residues. Germline CDR1 is MNHNS and CDR2 is SASEGT.

Only one count was recorded for this clonotype. The rearrangement links TRBV6-1 to TRBJ2-7; a weak D match, TRBD1 (6 bases). The CDR3 runs 11 residues. In germline, CDR1 is MNHNS, CDR2 SASEGT. The V gene lost 8 bases and the J gene lost 6 bases, with 11 bases spanning the gap. CDR3 region: CASGDKGEQYF. The CDR3 region has the DNA TGTGCCAGCGGGGACAAGGGCGAGCAGTACTTC.

V usage is TRBV12-3 or TRBV12-4 and J usage is TRBJ2-2; 7 nucleotides agree with TRBD2. V lost 8 bases, J lost 9 bases, and 24 bases stayed unmatched. The CDR3 is 18 residues long. The CDR3 DNA reads TGTGCCAGCCGCACTGGGGAATGGGGGGGTAATTTACACCGGGAGCTGTTTTTT. Protein sequence: CASRTGEWGGNLHRELFF.

Points on this clonotype: This may come from a read error, since a much larger clone is one base off. V usage is TRBV29-1 and J usage is TRBJ1-1; D gene unclear. Germline loops: CDR1 SQVTM, CDR2 ANQGSEA. The CDR3 totals 12 residues. The CDR3 reads CSAETVNTEAFF. For the CDR3, the DNA is TGCAGCGCTGAAACGGTGAACACTGAAGCTTTCTTT.

This clonotype was observed many times. The chain uses TRBV20-1 and TRBJ2-1; 11 nucleotides agree with TRBD2. The CDR3 length is 15 residues. CDR1 DFQATT and CDR2 SNEGSKA come from the germline V gene (reference sequence). Unmatched junction bases numbered 6, after V lost 2 bases and J lost 6 bases. The CDR3 region is CSARTTSGAFNEQFF. CDR3 nucleotides: TGCAGTGCTAGAACGACTAGCGGGGCCTTCAATGAGCAGTTCTTC.

This clonotype came up many times. This chain links TRBV28 with TRBJ1-1, with 7 bases identical to TRBD1. The CDR3 extends over 15 amino acids. Germline loops: CDR1 MDHEN, CDR2 SYDVKM. The V gene end was trimmed by 0 bases and the J gene end by 2 bases; junction bases not matched to a gene: 3. In DNA form, the CDR3 reads TGTGCCAGCAGTTTATGGGGGACAGAAAACACTGAAGCTTTCTTT. Translated, it gives CASSLWGTENTEAFF.